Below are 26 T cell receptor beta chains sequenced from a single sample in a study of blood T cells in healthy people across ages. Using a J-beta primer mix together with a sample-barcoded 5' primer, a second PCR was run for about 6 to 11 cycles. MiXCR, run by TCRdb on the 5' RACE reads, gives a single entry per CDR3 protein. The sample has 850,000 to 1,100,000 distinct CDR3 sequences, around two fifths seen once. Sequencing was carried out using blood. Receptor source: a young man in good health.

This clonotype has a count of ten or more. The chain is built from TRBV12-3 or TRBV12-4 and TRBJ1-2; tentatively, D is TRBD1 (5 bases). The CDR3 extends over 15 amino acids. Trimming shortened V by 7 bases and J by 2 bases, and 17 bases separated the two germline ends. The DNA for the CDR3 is TGTGCCAGCAACCTGGGGGGGGAGAAAAACTATGGCTACACCTTC. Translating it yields CASNLGGEKNYGYTF.

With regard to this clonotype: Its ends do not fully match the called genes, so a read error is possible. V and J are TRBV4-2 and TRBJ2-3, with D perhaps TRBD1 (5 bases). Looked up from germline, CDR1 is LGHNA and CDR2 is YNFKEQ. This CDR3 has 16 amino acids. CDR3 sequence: CASNQDLQAISDTQYF. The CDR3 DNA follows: TGTGCCAGCAACCAAGACTTACAGGCGATTTCAGATACGCAGTATTTT.

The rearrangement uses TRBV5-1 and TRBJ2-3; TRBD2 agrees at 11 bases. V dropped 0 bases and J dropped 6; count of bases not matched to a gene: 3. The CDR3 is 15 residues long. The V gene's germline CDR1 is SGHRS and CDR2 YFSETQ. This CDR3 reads CASSLVVAGGDTQYF. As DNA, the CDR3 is TGCGCCAGCAGCTTGGTTGTAGCGGGGGGGGATACGCAGTATTTT.

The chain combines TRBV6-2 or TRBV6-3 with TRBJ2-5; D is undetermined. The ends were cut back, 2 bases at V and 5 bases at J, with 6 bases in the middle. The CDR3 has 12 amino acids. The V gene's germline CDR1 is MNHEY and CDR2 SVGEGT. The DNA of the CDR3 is TGTGCCAGCAGTTACGGGTGGGAGACCCAGTACTTC. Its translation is CASSYGWETQYF.

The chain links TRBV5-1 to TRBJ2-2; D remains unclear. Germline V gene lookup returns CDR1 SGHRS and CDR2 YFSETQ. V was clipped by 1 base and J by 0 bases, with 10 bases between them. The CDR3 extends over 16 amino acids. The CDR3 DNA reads TGCGCCAGCAGCTTGTTTCCGGGTTCGAACACCGGGGAGCTGTTTTTT. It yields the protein CASSLFPGSNTGELFF.

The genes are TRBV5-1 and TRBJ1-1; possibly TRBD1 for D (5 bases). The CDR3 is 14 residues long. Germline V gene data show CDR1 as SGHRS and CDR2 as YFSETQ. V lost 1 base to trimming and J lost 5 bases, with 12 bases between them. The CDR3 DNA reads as TGCGCCAGCAGCTTGAATGGGGGAGGGACTGAAGCTTTCTTT. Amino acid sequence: CASSLNGGGTEAFF.

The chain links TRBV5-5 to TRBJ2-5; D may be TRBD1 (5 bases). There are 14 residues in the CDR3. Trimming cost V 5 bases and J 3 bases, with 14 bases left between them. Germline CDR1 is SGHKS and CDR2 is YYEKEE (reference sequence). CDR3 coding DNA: TGTGCCAGCAGTCCTCAGACAGCCGAAGAGACCCAGTACTTC. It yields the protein CASSPQTAEETQYF.

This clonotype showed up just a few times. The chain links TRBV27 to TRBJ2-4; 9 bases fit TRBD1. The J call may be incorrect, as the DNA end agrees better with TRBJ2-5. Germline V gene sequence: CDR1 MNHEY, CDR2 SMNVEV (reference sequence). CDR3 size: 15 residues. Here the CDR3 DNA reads TGTGCCAGCAGTTCCCGGGACAGGGCCGGTGAGACCCAGTACTTC. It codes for CASSSRDRAGETQYF.

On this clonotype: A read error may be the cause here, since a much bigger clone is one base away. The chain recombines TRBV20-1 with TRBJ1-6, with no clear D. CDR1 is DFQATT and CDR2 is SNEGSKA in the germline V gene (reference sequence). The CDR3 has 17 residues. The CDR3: CSARVGGRGKSNAPLHF. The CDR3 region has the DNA TGCAGTGCCCGGGTGGGAGGTCGGGGAAAGAGTAATGCACCCCTCCACTTT.

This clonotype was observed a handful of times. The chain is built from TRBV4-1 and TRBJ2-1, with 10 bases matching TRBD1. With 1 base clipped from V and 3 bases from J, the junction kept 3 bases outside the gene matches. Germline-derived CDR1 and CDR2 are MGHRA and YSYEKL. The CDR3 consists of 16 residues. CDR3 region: CASSQGRTGGYNEQFF. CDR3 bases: TGCGCCAGCAGCCAAGGAAGGACAGGGGGCTACAATGAGCAGTTCTTC.

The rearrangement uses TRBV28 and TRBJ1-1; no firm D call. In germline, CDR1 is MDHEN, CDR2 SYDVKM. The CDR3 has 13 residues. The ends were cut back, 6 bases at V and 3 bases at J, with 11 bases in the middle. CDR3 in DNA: TGTGCCAGCAGCACACCGACCGACACTGAAGCTTTCTTT. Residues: CASSTPTDTEAFF.

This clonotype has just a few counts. In nucleotides, the CDR3 is TGTGCCAGCAGCACCCGTATCAGGGGTCGCGGAACTGACCGTGAAGCTTTCTTT. Translating gives CASSTRIRGRGTDREAFF. V gene TRBV13 combines with J gene TRBJ1-1, with D possibly being TRBD1 (6 bases). Trimming left V 5 bases short and J 7 bases short, with 29 bases between. The CDR3 covers 18 residues. Germline values: CDR1 PRHDT, CDR2 FYEKMQ (reference sequence).

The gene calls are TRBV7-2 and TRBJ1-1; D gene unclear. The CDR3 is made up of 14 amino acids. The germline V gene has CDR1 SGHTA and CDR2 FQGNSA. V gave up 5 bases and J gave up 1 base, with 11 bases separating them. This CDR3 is CASSDGGKNTEAFF. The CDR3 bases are TGTGCCAGCAGCGACGGAGGAAAGAACACTGAAGCTTTCTTT.

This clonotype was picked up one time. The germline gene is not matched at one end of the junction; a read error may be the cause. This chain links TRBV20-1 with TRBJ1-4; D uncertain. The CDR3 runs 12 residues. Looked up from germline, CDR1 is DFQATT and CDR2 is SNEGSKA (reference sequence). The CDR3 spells CSAEQLNGKLFF. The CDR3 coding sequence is TGCAGTGCTGAACAGTTAAATGGAAAACTGTTTTTT.

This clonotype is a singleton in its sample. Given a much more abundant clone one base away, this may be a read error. The CDR3 DNA is TGCAGTGCCTTACCCGTCAGGCCTAGAGGGAATGAGCAGTTCTTC. Protein product: CSALPVRPRGNEQFF. The chain couples TRBV20-1 to TRBJ2-1; a possible D gene is TRBD2 (5 bases). Germline assignment: CDR1 DFQATT and CDR2 SNEGSKA (reference sequence). The CDR3 is 15 amino acids. Trimming took off 6 bases at V and 7 bases at J, with 22 bases between the two ends.

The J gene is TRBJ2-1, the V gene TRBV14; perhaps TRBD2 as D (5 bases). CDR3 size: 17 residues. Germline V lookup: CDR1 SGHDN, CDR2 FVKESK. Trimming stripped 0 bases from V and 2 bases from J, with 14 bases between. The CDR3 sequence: CASSQDWGVFPYNEQFF. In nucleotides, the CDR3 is TGTGCCAGCAGCCAAGATTGGGGAGTGTTCCCCTACAATGAGCAGTTCTTC. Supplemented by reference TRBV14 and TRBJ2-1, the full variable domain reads EAGVTQFPSHSVIEKGQTVTLRCDPISGHDNLYWYRRVMGKEIKFLLHFVKESKQDESGMPNNRFLAERTGGTYSTLKVQPAELEDSGVYFCASSQDWGVFPYNEQFFGPGTRLTVL.

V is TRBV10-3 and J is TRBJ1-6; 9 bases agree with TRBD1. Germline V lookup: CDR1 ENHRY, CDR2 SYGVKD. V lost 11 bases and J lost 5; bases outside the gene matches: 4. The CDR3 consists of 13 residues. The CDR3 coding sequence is TGTGCCTCGGGACAGGGCAATAATTCACCCCTCCACTTT. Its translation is CASGQGNNSPLHF.

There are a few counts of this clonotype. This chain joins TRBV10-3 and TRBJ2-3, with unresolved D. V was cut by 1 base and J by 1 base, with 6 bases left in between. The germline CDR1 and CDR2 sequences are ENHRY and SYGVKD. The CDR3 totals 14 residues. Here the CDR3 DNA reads TGTGCCATCAGTGAGTTGGTGGGCACAGATACGCAGTATTTT. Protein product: CAISELVGTDTQYF.

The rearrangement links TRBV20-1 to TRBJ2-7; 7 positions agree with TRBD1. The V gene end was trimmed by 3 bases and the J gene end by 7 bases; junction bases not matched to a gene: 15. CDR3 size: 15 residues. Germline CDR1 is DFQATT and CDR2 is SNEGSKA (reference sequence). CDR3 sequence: CSARTGTASYNEQYF. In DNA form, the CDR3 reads TGCAGTGCTAGGACCGGGACAGCCTCCTACAATGAGCAGTACTTC.

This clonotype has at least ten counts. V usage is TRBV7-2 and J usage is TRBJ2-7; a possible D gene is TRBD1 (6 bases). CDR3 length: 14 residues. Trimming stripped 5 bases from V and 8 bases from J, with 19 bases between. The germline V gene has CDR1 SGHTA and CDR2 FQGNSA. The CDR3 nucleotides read TGTGCCAGCAGCCCAAGCCTTACAGGGTATCAGCAGTACTTC. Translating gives CASSPSLTGYQQYF.

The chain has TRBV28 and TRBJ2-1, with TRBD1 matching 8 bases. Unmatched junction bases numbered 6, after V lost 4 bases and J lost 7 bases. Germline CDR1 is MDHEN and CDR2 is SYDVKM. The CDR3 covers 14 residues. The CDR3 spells CASSSDRDGNEQFF. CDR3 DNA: TGTGCCAGCAGTTCGGACAGGGACGGAAATGAGCAGTTCTTC.

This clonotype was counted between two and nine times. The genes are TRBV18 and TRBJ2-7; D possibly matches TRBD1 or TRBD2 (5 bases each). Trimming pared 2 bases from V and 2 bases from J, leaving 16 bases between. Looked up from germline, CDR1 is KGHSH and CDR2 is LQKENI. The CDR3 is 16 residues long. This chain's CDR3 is CASSPNPGTRTYEQYF. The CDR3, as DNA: TGTGCCAGCTCACCAAACCCAGGGACCCGAACCTACGAGCAGTACTTC.

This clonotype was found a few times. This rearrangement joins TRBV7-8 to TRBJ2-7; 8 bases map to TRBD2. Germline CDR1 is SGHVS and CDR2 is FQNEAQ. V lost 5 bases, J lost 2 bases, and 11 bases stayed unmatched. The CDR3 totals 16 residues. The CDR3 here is CASSRALSGATYEQYF. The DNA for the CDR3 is TGTGCCAGCAGCCGAGCCCTTAGCGGGGCAACCTACGAGCAGTACTTC.

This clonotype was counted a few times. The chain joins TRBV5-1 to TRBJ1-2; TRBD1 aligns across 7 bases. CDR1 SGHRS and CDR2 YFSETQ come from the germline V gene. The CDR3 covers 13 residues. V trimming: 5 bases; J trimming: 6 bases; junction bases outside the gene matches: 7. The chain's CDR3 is CASRIDREDGYTF. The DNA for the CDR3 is TGCGCCAGCAGAATAGACAGGGAGGATGGCTACACCTTC.

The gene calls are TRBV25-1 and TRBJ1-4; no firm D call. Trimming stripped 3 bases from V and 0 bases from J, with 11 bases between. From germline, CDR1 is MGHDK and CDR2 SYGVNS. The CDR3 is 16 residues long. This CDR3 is CASSEGGSATNEKLFF. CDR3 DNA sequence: TGTGCCAGCAGTGAGGGCGGGTCTGCAACTAATGAAAAACTGTTTTTT. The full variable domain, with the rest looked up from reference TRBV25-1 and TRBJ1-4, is EADIYQTPRYLVIGTGKKITLECSQTMGHDKMYWYQQDPGMELHLIHYSYGVNSTEKGDLSSESTVSRIRTEHFPLTLESARPSHTSQYLCASSEGGSATNEKLFFGSGTQLSVL.

The DNA for the CDR3 is TGCAGCGTCGAGCCACGGAATAAAGAGACCCAGTACTTC. Encoded protein: CSVEPRNKETQYF. J is TRBJ2-5 and V is TRBV29-1; D is ambiguous. The V gene lost 6 bases and the J gene lost 3 bases, with 14 bases spanning the gap. This CDR3 spans 13 amino acids. The germline CDR1 and CDR2 sequences are SQVTM and ANQGSEA.